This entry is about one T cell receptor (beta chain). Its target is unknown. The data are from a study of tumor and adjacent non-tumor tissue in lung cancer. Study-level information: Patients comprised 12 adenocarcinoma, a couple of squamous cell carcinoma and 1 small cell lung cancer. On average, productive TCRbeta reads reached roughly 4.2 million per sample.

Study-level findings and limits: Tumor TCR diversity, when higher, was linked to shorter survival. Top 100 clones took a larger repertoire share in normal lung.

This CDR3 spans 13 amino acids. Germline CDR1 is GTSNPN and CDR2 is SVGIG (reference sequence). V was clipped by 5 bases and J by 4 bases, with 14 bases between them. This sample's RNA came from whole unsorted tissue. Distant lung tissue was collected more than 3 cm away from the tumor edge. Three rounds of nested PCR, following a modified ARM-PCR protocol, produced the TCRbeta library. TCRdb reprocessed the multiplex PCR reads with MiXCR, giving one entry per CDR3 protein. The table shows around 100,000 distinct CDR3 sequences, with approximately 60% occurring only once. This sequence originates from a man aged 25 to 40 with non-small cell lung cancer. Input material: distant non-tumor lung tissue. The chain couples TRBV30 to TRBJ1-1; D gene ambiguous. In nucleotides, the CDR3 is TGTGCCTGGGGCCCCGACACTTTCACTGAAGCTTTCTTT. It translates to CAWGPDTFTEAFF.